In this sample, the clone carrying this TCR beta chain turned up once. Its specificity is not known. These data come from a study of cytomegalovirus exposure and HLA in healthy donors. Study as a whole: A later analysis reported the 100 to 150 validation repertoires used the same platform as the roughly 700 first-cohort repertoires. Study-wide results and caveats: Listed as cytomegalovirus-associated were 150 to 200 TCR beta chains.

The J segment lost 5 bases and the V segment lost 0 bases, leaving 14 bases of the junction unmatched. Germline V gene lookup returns CDR1 LGHNA and CDR2 YNFKEQ. The CDR3 spans 20 residues. Clones were sequenced by immunoSEQ multiplex PCR, and TCRdb holds only the in-frame ones, with some missing. Counted here are 150,000 to 200,000 clones, around 96% occurring once; the ten biggest clones make up around 0.9%. The rearrangement joins TRBV4-2 to TRBJ2-2, with 11 bases fitting TRBD2. The TCR comes from a woman aged 18-30 years in good health and CMV-seronegative. Sequencing was performed on PBMCs. The CDR3 DNA sequence: TGTGCCAGCAGCCAAGATGTTTTCTCGCCTAGCGGGGGGAGGACCGGGGAGCTGTTTTTT. Its translation: CASSQDVFSPSGGRTGELFF.